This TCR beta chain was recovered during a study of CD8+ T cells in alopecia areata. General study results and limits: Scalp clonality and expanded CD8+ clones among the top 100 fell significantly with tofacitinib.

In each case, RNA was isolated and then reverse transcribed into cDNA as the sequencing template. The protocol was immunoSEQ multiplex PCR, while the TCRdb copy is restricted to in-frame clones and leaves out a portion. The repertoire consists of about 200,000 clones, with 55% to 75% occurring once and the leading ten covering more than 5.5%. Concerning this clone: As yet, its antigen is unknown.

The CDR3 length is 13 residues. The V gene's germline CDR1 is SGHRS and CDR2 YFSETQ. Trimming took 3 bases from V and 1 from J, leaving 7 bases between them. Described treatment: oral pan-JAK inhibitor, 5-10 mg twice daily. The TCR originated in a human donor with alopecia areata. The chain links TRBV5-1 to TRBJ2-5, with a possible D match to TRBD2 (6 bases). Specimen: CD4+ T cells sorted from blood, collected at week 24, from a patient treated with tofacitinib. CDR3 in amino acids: CASSSGLQETQYF. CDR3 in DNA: TGCGCCAGCAGCTCGGGACTCCAAGAGACCCAGTACTTC. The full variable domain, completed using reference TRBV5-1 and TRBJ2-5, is KAGVTQTPRYLIKTRGQQVTLSCSPISGHRSVSWYQQTPGQGLQFLFEYFSETQRNKGNFPGRFSGRQFSNSRSEMNVSTLELGDSALYLCASSSGLQETQYFGPGTRLLVL.